This T cell receptor (beta chain) was obtained from a study of T cell responses to AZD1222 COVID-19 vaccine (dated by TCRdb to the early 2020s). For context, the study as a whole: A total of approximately 230 trial participants underwent TCR sequencing, of whom 207 received two doses of AZD1222 and about 25 received two doses of the MenACWY control vaccine. Trial participants were enrolled into age subgroups of 18-55, 56-69 and 70-plus years, which contained about 150, 28 and 57 TCR-sequenced participants, respectively.

General study outcomes and caveats: The whole spike protein was spanned by vaccine-associated CD4 TCRs, and dominant responses were seen in regions 160-218 and 743-854. Participants were mostly white British, with more females than males. The authors suggested clonal diversity may have been underestimated. Reportedly, almost half of the unique spike-specific TCRs recognized epitopes lying outside the regions that are mutated in the B.1.351 and B.1.1.7 variants. Conclusions about previously exposed vaccinees are limited because only five or six AZD1222 recipients were SARS-CoV-2 seropositive at baseline. In the small 56-69-year group, the increase in depth fell short of significance, most likely because of low power. Because no day 14 peak-response samples were available, the repertoires could be characterized only after the peak T cell response. A significant rise in spike-specific TCR breadth and depth was observed after two AZD1222 doses relative to day 0 and relative to MenACWY recipients.

The trim is 1 base for V and 3 bases for J, with a gap of 19 bases between the germline ends. Via the germline V gene (reference sequence), CDR1 is SEHNR and CDR2 FQNEAQ. Measured from the cysteine to the phenylalanine, the CDR3 is 17 residues long. The retained sequence is limited to the CDR3, 51 bases, with the frame set at the first base. A note on this clone: Its recognized antigen is unknown. The record has no base qualities; no much larger clone is one base away.

The time point label, as the study defines it: sample from adult after SARS-CoV-2 infection, after symptom onset. Two convalescent COVID-19 patients, sampled after symptom onset from adults with prior SARS-CoV-2 infection, were also TCR-sequenced for comparison. The CDR3 regions of human TCRbeta chains were subjected to immunosequencing. The source study handled its data this way. Repertoire TCRs were matched against a reference library of SARS-CoV-2-specific TCRs generated with the MIRA antigen-specificity platform. Breadth meant the fraction of unique TCRs that were SARS-CoV-2-associated, whereas depth meant the fraction of total T cells that were SARS-CoV-2-associated. Using the MIRA data, each spike-specific TCR was mapped to the spike region that the TCR reacts to and placed in a CD4 or CD8 class. Log10-transformed breadth and depth values were compared by one-way ANOVA with Sidak's multiple comparisons tests. TCRdb carries this immuneACCESS record with in-frame sequences only. Its versions omit some clonotypes, under half of them owing to an unresolved V gene in the studies checked, with the rest unexplained. D and trimming come from the DNA, and the V and J calls and clone size come from that table. For this sample the table gives over 110,000 clones, of which about 92% were detected only once. About 12% of the sample is taken by the ten largest.

The sequence was obtained from an adult who had recovered from COVID-19. The chain joins TRBV7-9 to TRBJ2-7, with the D segment possibly TRBD1 or TRBD2, each aligning over 5 bases. This sample comprised peripheral blood, obtained after recovery from COVID-19. The CDR3 in this case is CASSLESGTGKNYEQYF. The nucleotide sequence is given as TGTGCCAGCAGCTTAGAGTCGGGGACGGGGAAAAACTACGAGCAGTACTTC.